This entry is about one T cell receptor (beta chain). MiXCR was run by TCRdb on the 5' RACE reads, yielding one entry per CDR3 protein. The sample gives approximately 270,000 distinct CDR3 sequences, 15% to 20% of which show up once; around 23% is in the top ten. There are 13 residues in the CDR3. Trimming removed 3 bases from V and 6 bases from J, with 12 bases in between. Germline CDR1 and CDR2: SSHAT and FNYEAQ (reference sequence). This entry is derived from a study of T-cell memory formation after mild COVID-19. The clonotype comes from a man between 18 and 29 years old who had mild COVID-19 (a few samples of this study predate the infection). Cell type and time point are not known. The J gene is TRBJ2-7, the V gene TRBV7-7; weak D call: TRBD1 (5 bases). The sequenced material came from PBMCs or a T cell subset sorted from them (not recorded which). The CDR3 is CASSLSRASEQYF. The CDR3 DNA reads as TGTGCCAGCAGCTTGTCCAGGGCCAGCGAGCAGTACTTC.